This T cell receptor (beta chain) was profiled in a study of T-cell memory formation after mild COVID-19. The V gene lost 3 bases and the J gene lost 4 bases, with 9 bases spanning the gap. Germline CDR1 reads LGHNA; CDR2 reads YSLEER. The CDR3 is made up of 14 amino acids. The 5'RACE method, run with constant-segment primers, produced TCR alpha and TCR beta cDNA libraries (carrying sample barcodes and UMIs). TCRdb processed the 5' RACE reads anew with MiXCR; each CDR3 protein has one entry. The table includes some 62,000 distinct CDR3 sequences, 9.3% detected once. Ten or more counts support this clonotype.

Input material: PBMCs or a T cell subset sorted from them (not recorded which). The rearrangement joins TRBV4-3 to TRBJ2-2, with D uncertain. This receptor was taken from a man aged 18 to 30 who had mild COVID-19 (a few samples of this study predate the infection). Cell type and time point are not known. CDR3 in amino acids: CASSQVLTTGELFF. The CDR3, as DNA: TGCGCCAGCAGCCAGGTTCTTACCACCGGGGAGCTGTTTTTT.